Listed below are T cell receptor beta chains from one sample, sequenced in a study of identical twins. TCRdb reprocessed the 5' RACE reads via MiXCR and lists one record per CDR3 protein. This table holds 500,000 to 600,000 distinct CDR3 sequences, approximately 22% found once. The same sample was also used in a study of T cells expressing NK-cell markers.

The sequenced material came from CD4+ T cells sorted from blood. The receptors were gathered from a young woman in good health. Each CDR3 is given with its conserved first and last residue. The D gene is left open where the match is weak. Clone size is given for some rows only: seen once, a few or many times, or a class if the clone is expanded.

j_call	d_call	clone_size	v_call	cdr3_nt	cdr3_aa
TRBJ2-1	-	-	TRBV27	TGTGCCAGCAGTTCCCCAAACCGGGACTTCAATGAGCAGTTCTTC	CASSSPNRDFNEQFF
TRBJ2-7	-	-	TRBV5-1	TGCGCCAGCAGCTTGGCCAGGCAGGGGGGCTACGAGCAGTACTTC	CASSLARQGGYEQYF
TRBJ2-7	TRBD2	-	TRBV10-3	TGTGCCATCAGTGATACTAGCGCATCTGTTGACGAGCAGTACTTC	CAISDTSASVDEQYF
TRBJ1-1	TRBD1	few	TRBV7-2	TGTGCCAGCAGCCCAGACCGGGACAGGGTTGGCACTGAAGCTTTCTTT	CASSPDRDRVGTEAFF
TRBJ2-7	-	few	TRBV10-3	TGTGCCATCAGAGGAGACGGGACGGCCTACGAGCAGTACTTC	CAIRGDGTAYEQYF
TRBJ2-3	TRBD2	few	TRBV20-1	TGCAGTGCTGCCCGTGGAGCGGGGGGCAGCACAGATACGCAGTATTTT	CSAARGAGGSTDTQYF
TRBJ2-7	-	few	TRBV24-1	TGTGCCACCAGTGATTTGCCCCGGACGCGTTTCTACGAGCAGTACTTC	CATSDLPRTRFYEQYF
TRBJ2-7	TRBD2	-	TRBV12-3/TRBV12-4	TGTGCCAGCAGTCCCTTGACGGGGGAGGGAAGCTACGAGCAGTACTTC	CASSPLTGEGSYEQYF
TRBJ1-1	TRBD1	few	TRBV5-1	TGCGCCAGCAGCGCAGGTCCAGGGGGCACTGAAGCTTTCTTT	CASSAGPGGTEAFF
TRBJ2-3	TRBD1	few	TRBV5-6	TGTGCCAGCAGCTTACCTGGACAGGGGGCTGGAGATACGCAGTATTTT	CASSLPGQGAGDTQYF
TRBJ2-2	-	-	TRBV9	TGTGCCAGCAGCGTAGGTGGGGGAGGGAACACCGGGGAGCTGTTTTTT	CASSVGGGGNTGELFF
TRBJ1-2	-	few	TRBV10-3	TGTGCCATCACGGACAGAAACTATGGCTACACCTTC	CAITDRNYGYTF
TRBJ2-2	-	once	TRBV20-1	TGCAGTGCTAGACCCGGACAGTATTCCGGGGAGCTGTTTTTT	CSARPGQYSGELFF
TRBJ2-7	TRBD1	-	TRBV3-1	TGTGCCAGCAGCCAAGTTGGGACAGGGGTTTACTTC	CASSQVGTGVYF
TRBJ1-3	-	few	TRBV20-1	TGCAGTGCTAGTAGCAGGAAGACTGGAAACACCATATATTTT	CSASSRKTGNTIYF
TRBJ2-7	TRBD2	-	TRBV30	TGTGCCTGGGGTTGGGGCGGGAGTCGCGAGCAGTACTTC	CAWGWGGSREQYF
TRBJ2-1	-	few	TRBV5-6	TGTGCCAGCAGCTTTAGTGGTTATGAGCAGTTCTTC	CASSFSGYEQFF
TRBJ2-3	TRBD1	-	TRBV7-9	TGTGCCAGCAGCTTCGACAGGGGCTGGGATACGCAGTATTTT	CASSFDRGWDTQYF
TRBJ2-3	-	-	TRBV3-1	TGTGCCAGCAGCCAGTCAGGGTCCCCAGATACGCAGTATTTT	CASSQSGSPDTQYF
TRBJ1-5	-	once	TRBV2	TGTGCCAGCGGGCCCCATCAGCCCCAGCATTTT	CASGPHQPQHF
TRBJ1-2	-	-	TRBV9	TGTGCCAGCAGCGTAGAACAGGGTTCCTATGGCTACACCTTC	CASSVEQGSYGYTF
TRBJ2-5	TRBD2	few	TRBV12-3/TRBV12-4	TGTGCCAGCAAAGTGGCTAGCGGGCAAGAGACCCAGTACTTC	CASKVASGQETQYF
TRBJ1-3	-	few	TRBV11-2	TGTGCCAGCAGTCCAGACAGGCTCTCTGGAAACACCATATATTTT	CASSPDRLSGNTIYF
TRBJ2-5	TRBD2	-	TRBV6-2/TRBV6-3	TGTGCCAGCAAACGGACTAGCGGGAGAGAGACCCAGTACTTC	CASKRTSGRETQYF
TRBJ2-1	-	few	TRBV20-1	TGCAGTGCTATGAGGCCCCGCTCCTACAATGAGCAGTTCTTC	CSAMRPRSYNEQFF
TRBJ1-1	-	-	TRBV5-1	TGCGCCAGCAGCCGCCGGACAGAGAACACTGAAGCTTTCTTT	CASSRRTENTEAFF
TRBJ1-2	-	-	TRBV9	TGTGCCAGCAGCGAGAGGCCAGCATGGGATGGCTACACCTTC	CASSERPAWDGYTF
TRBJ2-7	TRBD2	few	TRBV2	TGTGCCAGCAGTGAGGAAAACGGGAGGAGCTCCTACGAGCAGTACTTC	CASSEENGRSSYEQYF
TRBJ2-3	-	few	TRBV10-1	TGCGCCAGCAGTGAGGCAGGCACGCAGTATTTT	CASSEAGTQYF
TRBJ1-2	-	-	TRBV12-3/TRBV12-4	TGTGCCAGCAGTTTTGTGGGCGGCCGCTATGGCTACACCTTC	CASSFVGGRYGYTF
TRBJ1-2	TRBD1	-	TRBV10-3	TGTGCCATCAGCGCGGGACAGGGTGGATATGGCTACACCTTC	CAISAGQGGYGYTF
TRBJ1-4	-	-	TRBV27	TGTGCCAGCAGTCCTAGAGTCGGGACGTCTCGCGAAAAACTGTTTTTT	CASSPRVGTSREKLFF
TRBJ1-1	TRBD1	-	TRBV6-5	TGTGCCAGCAGTTGGACAGGGCAGGTGACTGAAGCTTTCTTT	CASSWTGQVTEAFF
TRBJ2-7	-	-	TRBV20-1	TGCAGTGCTAGAAGAGTCCCCTACGAGCAGTACTTC	CSARRVPYEQYF
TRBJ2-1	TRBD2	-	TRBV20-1	TGCAGTGCTAGCGGGAGGGCTGAGCAGTTCTTC	CSASGRAEQFF
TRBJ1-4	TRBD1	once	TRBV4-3	TGCGCCAGCAGCCAGGGACAGGGGGCATACGAAAAACTGTTTTTT	CASSQGQGAYEKLFF
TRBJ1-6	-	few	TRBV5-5	TGTGCCAGCAGCTTGGTTTTCAGGGAGGATTCACCCCTCCACTTT	CASSLVFREDSPLHF
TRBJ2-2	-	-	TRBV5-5	TGTGCCAGCAGCTTGGAGTTTATCGGGGAGCTGTTTTTT	CASSLEFIGELFF
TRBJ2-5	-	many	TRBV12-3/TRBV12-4	TGTGCCAGCAGTTTATTTAGCGGACACCAAGAGACCCAGTACTTC	CASSLFSGHQETQYF
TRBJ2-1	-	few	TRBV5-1	TGCGCCAGCAGCCCTGCCCACGGGTCAAACAATGAGCAGTTCTTC	CASSPAHGSNNEQFF
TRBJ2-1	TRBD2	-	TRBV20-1	TGCAGTGCTAAGGGGACTAGAAGCAATGAGCAGTTCTTC	CSAKGTRSNEQFF